Listed below are T cell receptor beta chains from one sample, sequenced in a study of graft-versus-host responses after intestinal transplantation. No antigen has been identified for these receptors. Data came from immunoSEQ multiplex PCR; TCRdb stores just in-frame clones and leaves some out. Here the sample spans tens of thousands of clones, 94% being singletons. This specimen consisted of unstimulated CD4+ T cells sorted from spleen or lymph node cells, obtained before transplant. The receptors originated from a human donor who was the organ donor for an intestinal transplant. CDR3s include the opening cysteine and the closing phenylalanine or tryptophan. A D gene is named only where the DNA matches it firmly. Clone size is not always given. Where it is, it says once, few, many or a class for expanded clones.

NA TRBJ2-3 TRBV6-5 TRBD1 CASSWGQRADTQYF TGTGCCAGCAGTTGGGGACAGCGCGCAGATACGCAGTATTTT
NA TRBJ2-4 TRBV30 NA CAWSSPLGVAKNIQYF TGTGCCTGGAGTTCCCCTCTCGGGGTTGCCAAAAACATTCAGTACTTC
NA TRBJ2-3 TRBV19 TRBD2 CASTPRGGLGTDTQYF TGTGCCAGTACCCCAAGGGGGGGACTAGGCACAGATACGCAGTATTTT
NA TRBJ2-2 TRBV7-3 NA CASSSYLGGELFF TGTGCCAGCAGTTCTTACCTTGGGGGGGAGCTGTTTTTT
NA TRBJ1-1 TRBV6-5 TRBD1 CASSYSRTGRTEAFF TGTGCCAGCAGTTACTCAAGGACAGGGCGGACTGAAGCTTTCTTT
NA TRBJ1-1 TRBV7-3 NA CASSFQGNTEAFF TGTGCCAGCAGCTTTCAGGGGAACACTGAAGCTTTCTTT
NA TRBJ1-3 TRBV18 NA CASSPFGGNTIYF TGTGCCAGCTCACCATTCGGAGGAAACACCATATATTTT
NA TRBJ1-6 TRBV4-2 TRBD1 CASSQLTGGNSPLHF TGTGCCAGCAGCCAGTTGACAGGGGGTAATTCACCCCTCCACTTT
NA TRBJ2-1 TRBV4-3 NA CASSQRPYLEQFF TGCGCCAGCAGCCAACGGCCTTACCTGGAGCAGTTCTTC
NA TRBJ2-5 TRBV7-2 NA CASSLVLETQYF TGTGCCAGCAGCTTAGTTTTGGAGACCCAGTACTTC
NA TRBJ1-4 TRBV5-4 NA CASSSSGPALLGEKLFF TGTGCCAGCAGCTCATCGGGACCGGCTCTCCTGGGGGAAAAACTGTTTTTT
NA TRBJ2-7 TRBV5-1 NA CASSLNEGDEQYF TGCGCCAGCAGCTTGAATGAGGGCGACGAGCAGTACTTC
once TRBJ2-1 TRBV4-3 TRBD1 CASSQSLQGARNEQFF TGCGCCAGCAGCCAGTCATTACAGGGGGCTAGGAATGAGCAGTTCTTC
NA TRBJ2-3 TRBV14 NA CASSQDYSGLSTDTQYF TGTGCCAGCAGCCAAGATTATTCGGGTCTTAGCACAGATACGCAGTATTTT
NA TRBJ2-5 TRBV4-3 TRBD2 CASSQGLAGARETQYF TGCGCCAGCAGCCAGGGACTAGCGGGGGCCCGGGAGACCCAGTACTTC
NA TRBJ1-2 TRBV28 TRBD1 CASSPPGTGGGGYTF TGTGCCAGCAGTCCCCCCGGGACAGGGGGTGGTGGCTACACCTTC
NA TRBJ2-5 TRBV5-1 TRBD2 CASSLVLAGDQETQYF TGCGCCAGCAGCTTGGTACTAGCGGGGGACCAAGAGACCCAGTACTTC
NA TRBJ1-1 TRBV11-2 NA CASSLGLGSLNTEAFF TGTGCCAGCAGCTTAGGGTTAGGCAGCTTGAACACTGAAGCTTTCTTT